These 20 T cell receptor beta chains came from one sample sequenced in a study of cytomegalovirus exposure and HLA in healthy donors. PCR amplification relied on 60 Vbeta primers (plus 13 Jbeta primers). Sequencing used immunoSEQ multiplex PCR; TCRdb keeps in-frame clones, though not all of them. The sample includes 100,000 to 150,000 clones, roughly four fifths of them seen just once. The sequencing input was PBMCs. The receptors shown here come from a woman aged 40-49 years in good health and CMV-seropositive.

This chain joins TRBV5-6 and TRBJ2-1, with a possible D match to TRBD2 (6 bases). CDR1 SGHDT and CDR2 YYEEEE come from the germline V gene. The CDR3 is made up of 16 amino acids. Trimming took off 0 bases at V and 0 bases at J, with 10 bases between the two ends. DNA for the CDR3: TGTGCCAGCAGCTTGGTCGGGGACTTCTCCTACAATGAGCAGTTCTTC. Its protein is CASSLVGDFSYNEQFF.

This rearrangement joins TRBV7-2 to TRBJ2-1; D gene uncertain. Germline values: CDR1 SGHTA, CDR2 FQGNSA. The CDR3 has 12 residues. V was clipped by 4 bases and J by 7 bases, with 8 bases between them. CDR3 protein: CASSSQANEQFF. CDR3 sequence (DNA): TGTGCCAGCAGCTCCCAGGCGAATGAGCAGTTCTTC.

With regard to this clone: The junction does not match germline at one end; this may be a read error. This chain uses TRBV4-2 with TRBJ1-1; D gene uncertain. Germline CDR1 LGHNA, CDR2 YNFKEQ. The CDR3 sequence is 14 residues long. Here the CDR3 DNA reads TGTGCCGGCAGCCACCCAACATTGAACACTGAAGCTTTCTTT. It specifies CAGSHPTLNTEAFF.

This chain connects TRBV30 to TRBJ1-1, with D possibly being TRBD1 (6 bases). Germline V gene data show CDR1 as GTSNPN and CDR2 as SVGIG (reference sequence). CDR3 length equals 13 residues. Trimming removed 7 bases from V and 4 bases from J, with 16 bases in between. Here the CDR3 DNA reads TGTGCCTACAGAACAGGGTCGGGCACTGAAGCTTTCTTT. Translating it yields CAYRTGSGTEAFF.

The V gene is TRBV15, the J gene TRBJ1-4; D remains ambiguous. The CDR3 loop spans 13 amino acids. Germline V CDR1 and CDR2: LNHNV, YYDKDF (reference sequence). Trimming took off 1 base at V and 8 bases at J, with 8 bases between the two ends. The CDR3, as DNA: TGTGCCACCAGCAGAGCCTATGAGGAAAAACTGTTTTTT. Translating gives CATSRAYEEKLFF.

V usage is TRBV2 and J usage is TRBJ2-3; TRBD1 aligns across 8 bases. Germline CDR1 SNHLY, CDR2 FYNNEI. Trimming removed 2 bases from V and 0 bases from J; junction bases left unmatched: 4. There are 16 residues in the CDR3. The CDR3 protein is CASSEYRGVSTDTQYF. DNA of the CDR3: TGTGCCAGCAGTGAATACAGGGGGGTCAGCACAGATACGCAGTATTTT.

J is TRBJ2-3 and V is TRBV19; D may be TRBD2 (6 bases). The CDR3 length is 12 residues. Looked up from germline, CDR1 is LNHDA and CDR2 is SQIVND (reference sequence). Trimming left V 9 bases short and J 3 bases short, with 10 bases between. The CDR3 DNA sequence: TGTGCCAGCGGGAGTGTAACAGATACGCAGTATTTT. Its translation: CASGSVTDTQYF.

CDR3 DNA sequence: TGTGCCAGCAGCCAAGAACTGCGAGCCTTGAACACTGAAGCTTTCTTT. Amino acid sequence: CASSQELRALNTEAFF. This chain uses TRBV14 with TRBJ1-1; D is ambiguous. This CDR3 is 16 amino acids long. The germline V gene encodes CDR1 SGHDN and CDR2 FVKESK. Deletions cut 0 bases from V and 0 bases from J, with 11 bases between.

This clone appeared a single time. V usage is TRBV11-2 and J usage is TRBJ2-3, with 9 nucleotides matching TRBD2. With 4 bases clipped from V and 0 bases from J, the junction kept 2 bases outside the gene matches. CDR3 size: 15 residues. Germline CDR1 reads SGHAT; CDR2 reads FQNNGV. CDR3 bases: TGTGCCAGCAGCTCGCGGGGGGGCAGCACAGATACGCAGTATTTT. This sequence encodes CASSSRGGSTDTQYF.

This rearrangement joins TRBV9 to TRBJ2-7, with TRBD2 as a possible D gene (5 bases). Germline V lookup: CDR1 SGDLS, CDR2 YYNGEE. CDR3 size: 16 residues. V was pared by 4 bases and J by 0 bases, with 17 bases between. CDR3: CASSTSQRSTSYEQYF. DNA for the CDR3: TGTGCCAGCAGCACCTCCCAGCGGAGTACCTCCTACGAGCAGTACTTC.

As regards this clone: The sample carries other DNA sequences with the same CDR3. The chain has TRBV18 and TRBJ2-3; D gene uncertain. The CDR3 runs to 13 residues. Trimming pared 3 bases from V and 0 bases from J, leaving 4 bases between. Germline assignment: CDR1 KGHSH and CDR2 LQKENI. The CDR3: CASSPPSTDTQYF. As DNA, the CDR3 is TGTGCCAGCTCACCCCCAAGCACAGATACGCAGTATTTT.

This clone occurred once. V is TRBV5-1 and J is TRBJ2-2, with 13 bases aligning to TRBD2. The CDR3 is 18 residues long. Per germline, CDR1 SGHRS and CDR2 YFSETQ. V was clipped by 2 bases and J by 0 bases; unmatched bases: 4. DNA of the CDR3: TGCGCCAGCAGCTTACTAGCGGGGGGGCCCGCGAACACCGGGGAGCTGTTTTTT. Residues: CASSLLAGGPANTGELFF.

Note on this clone: In the same sample, other DNA sequences code for this CDR3. The chain couples TRBV5-1 to TRBJ2-7; 9 nucleotides align to TRBD2. CDR3 length: 14 amino acids. The ends lost 4 bases at V and 4 bases at J; junction bases unmatched: 6. Germline V gives CDR1 SGHRS, CDR2 YFSETQ. The CDR3 region has the DNA TGCGCCAGCAGCCCTCTAGCGGGGAGTTACGAGCAGTACTTC. This encodes CASSPLAGSYEQYF.

The rearrangement joins TRBV10-3 to TRBJ2-3, with 9 positions matching TRBD2. CDR3 length equals 14 residues. The V gene's germline CDR1 is ENHRY and CDR2 SYGVKD. The V and J ends lost 10 bases and 0 bases, in that order; junction bases with no gene match: 5. CDR3 in amino acids: CATVAGASTDTQYF. CDR3 sequence (DNA): TGTGCCACCGTAGCGGGGGCCAGCACAGATACGCAGTATTTT.

This clone has more than one count but fewer than ten. The rearrangement uses TRBV19 and TRBJ1-1; D is unclear. Trimming took off 7 bases at V and 1 base at J, with 13 bases between the two ends. The germline V gene encodes CDR1 LNHDA and CDR2 SQIVND (reference sequence). The CDR3 totals 14 residues. CDR3 sequence reads: CASTLGSSNTEAFF. In DNA form, the CDR3 reads TGTGCCAGTACTTTGGGCAGTTCGAACACTGAAGCTTTCTTT.

The V and J genes are TRBV11-2 and TRBJ2-1; 7 bases align to TRBD2. This CDR3 contains 17 residues. Germline lookup yields CDR1 SGHAT and CDR2 FQNNGV. V was pared by 6 bases and J by 0 bases, with 11 bases of the junction left unmatched. CDR3 sequence (DNA): TGTGCCAGCAGTGCCAAGGTAGCGGGTAGCTCCTACAATGAGCAGTTCTTC. Encoded protein: CASSAKVAGSSYNEQFF.

The CDR3 loop reads CASSFLRQGGFPYEQYF. CDR3 bases: TGTGCCAGCAGTTTTCTGCGACAGGGCGGCTTTCCCTACGAGCAGTACTTC. This chain links TRBV27 with TRBJ2-7; TRBD1 matches at 7 bases. CDR1 and CDR2 from the germline V gene are MNHEY and SMNVEV (reference sequence). The CDR3 sequence is 17 residues long. V lost 3 bases, J lost 2 bases, and 13 bases stayed unmatched.

In DNA, the CDR3 is TGCAGCGTCACCTTTCTCGCGGGAGGGAGAACTAACGAGCAGTACTTC. It encodes CSVTFLAGGRTNEQYF. This chain uses TRBV29-1 with TRBJ2-7, with 9 bases fitting TRBD2. Germline values: CDR1 SQVTM, CDR2 ANQGSEA. V gave up 6 bases and J gave up 5 bases; unmatched junction bases: 17. The CDR3 length is 16 residues.

The chain joins TRBV27 to TRBJ2-7, with D possibly being TRBD1 (6 bases). Germline loops: CDR1 MNHEY, CDR2 SMNVEV (reference sequence). The CDR3 length is 16 residues. The V end lost 5 bases, the J end lost 1 base, and 18 bases lay between the germline ends. The CDR3 DNA reads TGTGCCAGCAGTCAATGGGGTCAGGGGTGGTCCTACGAGCAGTACTTC. Its protein product is CASSQWGQGWSYEQYF.

The table lists this clone with a few counts. The chain links TRBV6-1 to TRBJ1-2; TRBD1 might be the D (6 bases). V was pared by 3 bases and J by 7 bases, with 15 bases between. Germline V lookup: CDR1 MNHNS, CDR2 SASEGT. CDR3 length equals 14 residues. As DNA, the CDR3 is TGTGCCAGCAGTGAGAATACAGGGTTCGGTGGCTACACCTTC. Its translation: CASSENTGFGGYTF.